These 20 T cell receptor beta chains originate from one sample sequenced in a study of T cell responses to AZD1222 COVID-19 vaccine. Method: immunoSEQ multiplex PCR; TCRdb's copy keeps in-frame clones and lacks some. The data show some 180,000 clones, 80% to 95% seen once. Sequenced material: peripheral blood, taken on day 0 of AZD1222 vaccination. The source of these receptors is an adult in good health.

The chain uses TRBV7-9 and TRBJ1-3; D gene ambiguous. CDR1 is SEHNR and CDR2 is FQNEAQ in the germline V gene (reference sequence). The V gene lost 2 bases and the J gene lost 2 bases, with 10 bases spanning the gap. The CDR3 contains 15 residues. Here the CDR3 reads CASSLTDGAGNTIYF. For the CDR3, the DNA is TGTGCCAGCAGCTTAACAGATGGCGCTGGAAACACCATATATTTT.

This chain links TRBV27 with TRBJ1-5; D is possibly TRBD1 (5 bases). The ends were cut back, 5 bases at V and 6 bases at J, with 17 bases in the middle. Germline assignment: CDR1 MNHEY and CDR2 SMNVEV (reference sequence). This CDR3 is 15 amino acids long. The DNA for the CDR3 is TGTGCCAGCAGTCCAGGCCGGGGGAGAAGTCAGCCCCAGCATTTT. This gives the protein CASSPGRGRSQPQHF.

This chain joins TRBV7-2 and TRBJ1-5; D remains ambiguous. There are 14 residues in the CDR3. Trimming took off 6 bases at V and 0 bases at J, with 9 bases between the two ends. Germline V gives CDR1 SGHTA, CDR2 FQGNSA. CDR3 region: CASSLTASNQPQHF. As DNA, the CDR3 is TGTGCCAGCAGTCTGACGGCTAGCAATCAGCCCCAGCATTTT. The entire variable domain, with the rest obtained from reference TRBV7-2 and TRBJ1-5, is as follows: GAGVSQSPSNKVTEKGKDVELRCDPISGHTALYWYRQSLGQGLEFLIYFQGNSAPDKSGLPSDRFSAERTGGSVSTLTIQRTQQEDSAVYLCASSLTASNQPQHFGDGTRLSIL.

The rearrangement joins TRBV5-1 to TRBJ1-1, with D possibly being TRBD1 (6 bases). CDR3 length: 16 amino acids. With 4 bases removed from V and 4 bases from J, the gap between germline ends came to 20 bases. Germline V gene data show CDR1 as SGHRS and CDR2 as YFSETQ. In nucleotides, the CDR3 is TGCGCCAGCAGCCCCACCCCTCAGCAGGGGACCACTGAAGCTTTCTTT. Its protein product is CASSPTPQQGTTEAFF.

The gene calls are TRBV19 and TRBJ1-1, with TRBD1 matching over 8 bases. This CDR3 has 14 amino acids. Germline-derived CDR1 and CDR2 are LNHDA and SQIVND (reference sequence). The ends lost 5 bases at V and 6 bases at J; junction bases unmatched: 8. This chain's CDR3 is CASSADRVNPEAFF. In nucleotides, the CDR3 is TGTGCCAGTAGTGCGGACAGGGTTAATCCTGAAGCTTTCTTT.

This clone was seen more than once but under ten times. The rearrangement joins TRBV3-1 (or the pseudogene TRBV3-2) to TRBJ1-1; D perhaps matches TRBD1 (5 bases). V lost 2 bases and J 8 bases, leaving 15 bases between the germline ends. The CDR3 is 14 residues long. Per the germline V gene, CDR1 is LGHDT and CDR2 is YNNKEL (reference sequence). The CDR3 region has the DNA TGTGCCAGCAGCCAAACGGGGACCCATTTAGAAGCTTTCTTT. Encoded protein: CASSQTGTHLEAFF.

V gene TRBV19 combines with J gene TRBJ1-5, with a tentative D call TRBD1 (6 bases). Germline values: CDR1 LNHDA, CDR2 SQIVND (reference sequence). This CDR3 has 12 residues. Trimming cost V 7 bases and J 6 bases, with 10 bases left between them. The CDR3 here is CASMTGLQPQHF. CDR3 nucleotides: TGTGCCAGTATGACAGGTCTTCAGCCCCAGCATTTT.

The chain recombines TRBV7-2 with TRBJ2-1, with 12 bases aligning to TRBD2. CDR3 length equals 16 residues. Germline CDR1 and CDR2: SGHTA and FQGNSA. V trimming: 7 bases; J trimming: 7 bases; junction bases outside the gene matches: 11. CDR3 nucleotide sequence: TGTGCCAGCACCTTCTTCCTAGCGGGGGGGCTAAATGAGCAGTTCTTC. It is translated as CASTFFLAGGLNEQFF.

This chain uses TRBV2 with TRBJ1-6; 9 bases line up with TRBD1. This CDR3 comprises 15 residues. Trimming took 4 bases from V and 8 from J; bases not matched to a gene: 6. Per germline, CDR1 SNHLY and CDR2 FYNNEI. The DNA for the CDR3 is TGTGCCAGCAGTGCTACAGGGGGCGCGGATTCACCCCTCCACTTT. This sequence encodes CASSATGGADSPLHF.

CDR3 bases: TGTGCCAGCAGCAATCTACAGGGGGCCGGGGAGCTGTTTTTT. Translating gives CASSNLQGAGELFF. This rearrangement joins TRBV11-2 to TRBJ2-2; 8 nucleotides align to TRBD1. Germline V gene data show CDR1 as SGHAT and CDR2 as FQNNGV. V lost 5 bases and J lost 6; bases outside the gene matches: 5. The CDR3 is 14 amino acids.

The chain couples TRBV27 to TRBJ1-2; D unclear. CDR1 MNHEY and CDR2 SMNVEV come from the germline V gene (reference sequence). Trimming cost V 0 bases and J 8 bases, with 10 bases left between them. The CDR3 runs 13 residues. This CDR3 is CASSLSSWEGYTF. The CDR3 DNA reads TGTGCCAGCAGTTTATCTTCCTGGGAGGGCTACACCTTC.

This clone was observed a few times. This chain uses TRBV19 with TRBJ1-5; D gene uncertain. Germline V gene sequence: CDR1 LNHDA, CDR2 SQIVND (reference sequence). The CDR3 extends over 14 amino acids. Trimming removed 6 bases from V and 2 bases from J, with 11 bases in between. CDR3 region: CASRPARGNQPQHF. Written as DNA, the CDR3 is TGTGCCAGTAGACCAGCTCGGGGCAATCAGCCCCAGCATTTT.

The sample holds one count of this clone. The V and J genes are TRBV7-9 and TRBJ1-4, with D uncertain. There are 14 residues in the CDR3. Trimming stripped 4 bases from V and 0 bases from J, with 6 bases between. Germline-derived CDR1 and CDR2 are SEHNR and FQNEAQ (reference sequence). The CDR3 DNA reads TGTGCCAGCAGCTGGCTGACAACTAATGAAAAACTGTTTTTT. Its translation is CASSWLTTNEKLFF.

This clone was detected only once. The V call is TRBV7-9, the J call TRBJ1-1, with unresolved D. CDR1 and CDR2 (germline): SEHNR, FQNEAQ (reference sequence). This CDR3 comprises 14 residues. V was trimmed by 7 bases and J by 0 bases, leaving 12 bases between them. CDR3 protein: CASTLVDLNTEAFF. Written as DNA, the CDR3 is TGTGCCAGCACCCTGGTGGACCTGAACACTGAAGCTTTCTTT.

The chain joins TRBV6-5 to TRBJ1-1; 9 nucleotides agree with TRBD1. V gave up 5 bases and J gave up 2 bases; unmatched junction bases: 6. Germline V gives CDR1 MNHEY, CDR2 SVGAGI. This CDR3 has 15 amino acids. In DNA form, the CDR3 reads TGTGCCAGCAGTCTGACAGGGGGTATTAACACTGAAGCTTTCTTT. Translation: CASSLTGGINTEAFF.

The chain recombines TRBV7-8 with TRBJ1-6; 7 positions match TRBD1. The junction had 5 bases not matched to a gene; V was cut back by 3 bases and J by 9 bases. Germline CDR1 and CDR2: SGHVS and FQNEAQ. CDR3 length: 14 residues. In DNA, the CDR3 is TGTGCCAGCAGCTTGGGACAGAAGGGTTCACCCCTCCACTTT. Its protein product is CASSLGQKGSPLHF. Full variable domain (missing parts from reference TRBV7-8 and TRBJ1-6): GAGVSQSPRYKVAKRGQDVALRCDPISGHVSLFWYQQALGQGPEFLTYFQNEAQLDKSGLPSDRFFAERPEGSVSTLKIQRTQQEDSAVYLCASSLGQKGSPLHFGNGTRLTVT.

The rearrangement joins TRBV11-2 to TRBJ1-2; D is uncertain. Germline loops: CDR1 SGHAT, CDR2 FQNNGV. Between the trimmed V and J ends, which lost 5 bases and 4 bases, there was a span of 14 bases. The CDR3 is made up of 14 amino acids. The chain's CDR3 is CASSPGGAPYGYTF. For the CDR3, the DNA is TGTGCCAGCAGCCCCGGAGGAGCCCCCTATGGCTACACCTTC.

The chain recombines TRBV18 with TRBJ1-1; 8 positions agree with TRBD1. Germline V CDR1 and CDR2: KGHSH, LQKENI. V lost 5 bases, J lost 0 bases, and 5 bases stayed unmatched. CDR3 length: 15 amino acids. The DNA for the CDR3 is TGTGCCAGCTCAGGACGGACAGGGATGAACACTGAAGCTTTCTTT. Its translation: CASSGRTGMNTEAFF.

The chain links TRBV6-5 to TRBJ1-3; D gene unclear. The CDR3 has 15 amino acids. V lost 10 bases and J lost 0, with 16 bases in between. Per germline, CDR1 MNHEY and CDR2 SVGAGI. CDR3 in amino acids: CAIKGISLSGNTIYF. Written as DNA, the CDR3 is TGTGCCATAAAAGGGATTTCTCTCTCTGGAAACACCATATATTTT.

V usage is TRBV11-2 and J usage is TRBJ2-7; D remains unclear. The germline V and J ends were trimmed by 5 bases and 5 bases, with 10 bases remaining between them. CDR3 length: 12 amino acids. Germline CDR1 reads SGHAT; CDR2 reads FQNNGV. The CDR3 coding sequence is TGTGCCAGCAGCCTCCCCCTAGACGAGCAGTACTTC. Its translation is CASSLPLDEQYF.